Listed here are 27 T cell receptor beta chains from one sample, sequenced in a study of T cell repertoires in cytomegalovirus infection (dated by TCRdb to 2018 to 2020). These reads were obtained on an Illumina HiSeq 1500. TCRdb ran its own pipeline on the public reads, namely fastp trimming at Q25 and MiXCR clone calling, and kept in-frame beta chains. One record per CDR3 amino acid sequence lists the most common genes and DNA. For this sample the table gives over 300,000 distinct CDR3 sequences, of which more than 9% were detected only once. The ten largest clones add up to 3.5% to 4.5% of the sample. Material for sequencing was PBMCs. The receptors here all came from a human donor in good health (CMV status not recorded). Some clones in this sample may be carry-over from other donors' samples.

In this sample, this clonotype turned up a few times. The chain has TRBV5-6 and TRBJ1-5; TRBD1 is a possible D gene (5 bases). The V end was cut by 2 bases, the J end by 3 bases, with 15 bases between. The CDR3 covers 16 residues. The germline CDR1 and CDR2 sequences are SGHDT and YYEEEE. The CDR3 region has the DNA TGTGCCAGCAGCTTATCCGGGACGGGTTTCAATCAGCCCCAGCATTTT. Its translation: CASSLSGTGFNQPQHF.

This chain joins TRBV11-3 and TRBJ2-5; 9 bases line up with TRBD1. Germline V gene sequence: CDR1 SGHNT, CDR2 YENEEA. This CDR3 has 14 amino acids. Unmatched junction bases numbered 2, after V lost 4 bases and J lost 2 bases. This CDR3 is CASSWDRVQETQYF. CDR3 sequence (DNA): TGTGCCAGCAGCTGGGACAGGGTACAAGAGACCCAGTACTTC.

The chain couples TRBV11-2 to TRBJ2-7, with 10 nucleotides matching TRBD1. The germline V gene has CDR1 SGHAT and CDR2 FQNNGV. The CDR3 totals 14 residues. J was trimmed by 5 bases and V by 4 bases; bases with no gene match: 5. DNA for the CDR3: TGTGCCAGCAGCTCCGGGACAGGGGTCCACGAGCAGTACTTC. This translates into CASSSGTGVHEQYF. Variable domain in full (rest from reference TRBV11-2 and TRBJ2-7): EAGVAQSPRYKIIEKRQSVAFWCNPISGHATLYWYQQILGQGPKLLIQFQNNGVVDDSQLPKDRFSAERLKGVDSTLKIQPAKLEDSAVYLCASSSGTGVHEQYFGPGTRLTVT.

The sample holds many counts of this clonotype. CDR3 residues: CASSFLGSYNEQFF. CDR3 DNA: TGTGCCAGCAGTTTCCTGGGGTCCTACAATGAGCAGTTCTTC. The V call is TRBV7-2, the J call TRBJ2-1; D not certain. This CDR3 has 14 amino acids. Germline V gene sequence: CDR1 SGHTA, CDR2 FQGNSA. V shed 6 bases and J shed 1 base, with 10 bases lying between them.

In regard to this clonotype: A read error may explain this, as a much larger clone is one base away. The chain carries TRBV7-6 and TRBJ1-5, with TRBD1 as a possible D gene (6 bases). The germline CDR1 and CDR2 sequences are SGHVS and FNYEAQ. CDR3 length equals 15 residues. Between the trimmed V and J ends, which lost 5 bases and 3 bases, there was a span of 14 bases. The chain's CDR3 is CASSHLTGYNQPQHF. CDR3 nucleotide sequence: TGTGCCAGCAGCCACCTGACAGGATACAATCAGCCCCAGCATTTT. Full variable domain (remainder filled in from reference TRBV7-6 and TRBJ1-5): GAGVSQSPRYKVTKRGQDVALRCDPISGHVSLYWYRQALGQGPEFLTYFNYEAQQDKSGLPNDRFSAERPEGSISTLTIQRTEQRDSAMYRCASSHLTGYNQPQHFGDGTRLSIL.

At least ten counts were recorded for this clonotype. The rearrangement links TRBV6-5 to TRBJ2-3; TRBD2 matches 10 bases. The V gene end was trimmed by 2 bases and the J gene end by 3 bases; junction bases not matched to a gene: 11. The germline V gene has CDR1 MNHEY and CDR2 SVGAGI. This CDR3 is 18 amino acids long. CDR3 in DNA: TGTGCCAGCAGTTACACTAACCCAGCGGGAGGGAATACAGATACGCAGTATTTT. It is translated as CASSYTNPAGGNTDTQYF.

This clonotype has a count of ten or more. The chain employs TRBV7-6 and TRBJ2-5; 8 bases are shared with TRBD2. The CDR3 runs to 15 residues. V lost 3 bases and J lost 3; bases outside the gene matches: 6. In germline, CDR1 is SGHVS, CDR2 FNYEAQ. The DNA for the CDR3 is TGTGCCAGCAGCTTGCGGACTAGCATAAAAGAGACCCAGTACTTC. Protein sequence: CASSLRTSIKETQYF.

This clonotype was observed many times. The CDR3 DNA is TGTGCCAGCAGCTTAGGAGCGGGGGGCACAGATACGCAGTATTTT. Translating gives CASSLGAGGTDTQYF. V gene TRBV7-2 combines with J gene TRBJ2-3; 8 bases match TRBD2. The CDR3 length is 15 residues. The germline V gene encodes CDR1 SGHTA and CDR2 FQGNSA. Germline trimming cut 1 base from V and 1 base from J; bases unmatched to any gene: 1.

This clonotype was picked up a small number of times. The chain joins TRBV28 to TRBJ2-5, with D possibly TRBD1 on 7 matching bases. The CDR3 runs 14 residues. V shed 7 bases and J shed 9 bases, with 21 bases lying between them. The germline gives CDR1 MDHEN, CDR2 SYDVKM. The CDR3 loop is CASTSRRGRRAQYF. The DNA for the CDR3 is TGTGCCAGCACCTCGAGGAGGGGGCGGCGGGCCCAGTACTTC.

This clonotype appeared many times. The chain uses TRBV28 and TRBJ2-7; 10 bases are a match to TRBD1. Germline V lookup: CDR1 MDHEN, CDR2 SYDVKM. The trim removed 9 bases at V and 0 bases at J, leaving 8 bases unmatched. The CDR3 has 15 amino acids. The CDR3 DNA reads TGTGCCAGTCACCGGCGGGACAGGGGCTCCTACGAGCAGTACTTC. Protein: CASHRRDRGSYEQYF.

The V call is TRBV6-6, the J call TRBJ2-1; 7 bases are shared with TRBD2. V dropped 6 bases and J dropped 2; count of bases not matched to a gene: 4. The CDR3 spans 14 residues. In germline, CDR1 is MNHNY, CDR2 SVGAGI (reference sequence). The chain's CDR3 is CASRLLAAYNEQFF. The CDR3 nucleotides are TGTGCCAGCAGGCTCCTAGCGGCCTACAATGAGCAGTTCTTC.

This clonotype was seen repeatedly, ten times or more. The J gene is TRBJ1-2, the V gene TRBV7-2; D call uncertain. V shed 1 base and J shed 4 bases, with 7 bases lying between them. This CDR3 has 13 residues. Germline CDR1 SGHTA, CDR2 FQGNSA. The CDR3: CASSLEGIYGYTF. DNA for the CDR3: TGTGCCAGCAGCTTAGAGGGCATCTATGGCTACACCTTC.

The rearrangement uses TRBV6-5 and TRBJ2-1; perhaps TRBD2 as D (8 bases). The CDR3 contains 14 residues. CDR1 and CDR2 (germline): MNHEY, SVGAGI. The V gene lost 10 bases and the J gene lost 8 bases, with 21 bases spanning the gap. CDR3 protein: CATRGGLDFDEQFF. The CDR3 DNA sequence: TGTGCCACCAGGGGGGGACTAGACTTCGATGAGCAGTTCTTC.

The V and J genes are TRBV4-2 and TRBJ1-1; D gene uncertain. The V end was cut by 3 bases, the J end by 1 base, with 6 bases between. The CDR3 totals 13 residues. Germline V gene lookup returns CDR1 LGHNA and CDR2 YNFKEQ. The CDR3 spells CASSQVGNTEAFF. CDR3 sequence (DNA): TGTGCCAGCAGCCAGGTGGGGAACACTGAAGCTTTCTTT.

V is TRBV7-9 and J is TRBJ1-2; D gene ambiguous. Germline assignment: CDR1 SEHNR and CDR2 FQNEAQ (reference sequence). The germline V and J ends were trimmed by 5 bases and 3 bases, with 25 bases remaining between them. The CDR3 loop spans 18 amino acids. The CDR3 region is CASSPVGIAVTADYGYTF. The CDR3 DNA reads TGTGCCAGCAGCCCAGTAGGGATTGCAGTTACGGCTGACTATGGCTACACCTTC.

This clonotype showed up many times. The CDR3 coding sequence is TGTGCCAGCAGTCCTGCCGGGACTGCGGGGGGGGATGAGCAGTTCTTC. The encoded protein is CASSPAGTAGGDEQFF. The chain employs TRBV4-2 and TRBJ2-1, with TRBD2 identical over 9 bases. This CDR3 is 16 amino acids long. Germline lookup yields CDR1 LGHNA and CDR2 YNFKEQ. The junction had 14 bases not matched to a gene; V was cut back by 6 bases and J by 8 bases.

This clonotype was observed many times. The CDR3 spells CASSSTSGRENEQFF. The CDR3 bases are TGTGCCAGCAGCTCGACTAGCGGGAGGGAGAATGAGCAGTTCTTC. The chain employs TRBV7-2 and TRBJ2-1, with 14 bases that match TRBD2. Germline V lookup: CDR1 SGHTA, CDR2 FQGNSA. The CDR3 is made up of 15 amino acids. J gave up 7 bases and V 4 bases, and 3 bases lay outside the gene matches. The full variable domain, rest sourced from reference TRBV7-2 and TRBJ2-1, is GAGVSQSPSNKVTEKGKDVELRCDPISGHTALYWYRQSLGQGLEFLIYFQGNSAPDKSGLPSDRFSAERTGGSVSTLTIQRTQQEDSAVYLCASSSTSGRENEQFFGPGTRLTVL.

In this sample, this clonotype turned up many times. The chain carries TRBV19 and TRBJ1-5; D uncertain. Germline CDR1 is LNHDA and CDR2 is SQIVND (reference sequence). CDR3 length equals 14 residues. The germline V and J ends were trimmed by 4 bases and 1 base, with 8 bases remaining between them. This CDR3 reads CASSNRQSNQPQHF. CDR3 nucleotides: TGTGCCAGTAGTAACCGGCAGAGCAATCAGCCCCAGCATTTT.

The chain has TRBV20-1 and TRBJ2-7, with 8 bases aligning to TRBD2. Germline CDR1 DFQATT, CDR2 SNEGSKA (reference sequence). Trimming cost V 3 bases and J 6 bases; bases outside gene matches: 7. The CDR3 has 13 amino acids. The CDR3, as DNA: TGCAGTGCTAGGGGCGGGAGGCCTCCCGAGCAGTACTTC. Amino acids: CSARGGRPPEQYF.

This clonotype was recorded a few times. The rearrangement uses TRBV20-1 and TRBJ2-5; the D gene is possibly TRBD2 (5 bases). Germline V gene lookup returns CDR1 DFQATT and CDR2 SNEGSKA (reference sequence). The CDR3 has 16 residues. V lost 0 bases, J lost 6 bases, and 20 bases lay in between. CDR3 amino acids: CSARDFLGLASKTQYF. CDR3 in DNA: TGCAGTGCTAGAGATTTCCTTGGTCTAGCTTCAAAGACCCAGTACTTC.

This clonotype was observed a handful of times. The chain carries TRBV29-1 and TRBJ2-7; the match to TRBD2 covers 7 bases. The CDR3 runs to 13 residues. Germline CDR1 reads SQVTM; CDR2 reads ANQGSEA. With V trimmed by 6 bases and J by 2 bases, 7 bases remained unmatched. For the CDR3, the DNA is TGCAGCGTGAGGGCTAGCGGAACCTACGAGCAGTACTTC. As protein: CSVRASGTYEQYF.

The chain uses TRBV30 and TRBJ1-3; D not certain. V lost 3 bases and J 3 bases, leaving 12 bases between the germline ends. Germline assignment: CDR1 GTSNPN and CDR2 SVGIG (reference sequence). The CDR3 runs to 14 residues. CDR3: CAWRSRTVGNTIYF. The DNA of the CDR3 is TGTGCCTGGAGGTCGAGGACTGTTGGAAACACCATATATTTT.

This sequence joins TRBV7-2 and TRBJ2-5, with D tentatively TRBD1 (5 bases). Germline CDR1 and CDR2: SGHTA and FQGNSA. The germline V and J ends were trimmed by 1 base and 5 bases, with 11 bases remaining between them. This CDR3 comprises 14 residues. The CDR3 loop is CASSLVTALETQYF. DNA for the CDR3: TGTGCCAGCAGCTTAGTGACAGCGCTCGAGACCCAGTACTTC.

The chain combines TRBV4-2 with TRBJ1-3; D ambiguous. This CDR3 comprises 15 residues. The V and J ends lost 0 bases and 4 bases respectively, with 10 bases between them. Germline CDR1 is LGHNA and CDR2 is YNFKEQ. Written as DNA, the CDR3 is TGTGCCAGCAGCCAAGATCCCAGGTCGGGAAACACCATATATTTT. Its protein product is CASSQDPRSGNTIYF.

The sample holds a few counts of this clonotype. This chain joins TRBV7-2 and TRBJ1-1; no firm D call. With 1 base removed from V and 3 bases from J, the gap between germline ends came to 9 bases. CDR1 is SGHTA, CDR2 FQGNSA, per germline. This CDR3 is built from 14 residues. CDR3 residues: CASSLDGLHTEAFF. CDR3 DNA: TGTGCCAGCAGCTTAGATGGACTACACACTGAAGCTTTCTTT.

The rearrangement links TRBV28 to TRBJ2-5; the match to TRBD2 covers 7 bases. With V trimmed by 3 bases and J by 0 bases, 7 bases remained unmatched. Per germline, CDR1 MDHEN and CDR2 SYDVKM. The CDR3 consists of 16 residues. The CDR3 DNA reads as TGTGCCAGCAGTTTGGGAGCTAGCGGTAACCAAGAGACCCAGTACTTC. Translating it yields CASSLGASGNQETQYF.

The chain links TRBV20-1 to TRBJ1-3; no definite D call. CDR1 and CDR2 from the germline V gene are DFQATT and SNEGSKA (reference sequence). The CDR3 has 12 residues. The V end was cut by 5 bases, the J end by 2 bases, with 7 bases between. CDR3 sequence reads: CSAEKTGNTIYF. CDR3 nucleotide sequence: TGCAGTGCTGAAAAGACTGGAAACACCATATATTTT.